These 24 T cell receptor beta chains originate from one sample sequenced in a study of graft-versus-host responses after intestinal transplantation. Their antigen targets remain unknown. Profiling relied on immunoSEQ multiplex PCR, and the TCRdb table lists in-frame clones only, not all of them. The sample includes 96,000 or so clones, around 90% seen only once; the top ten take around 0.17%. This specimen was unstimulated CD4+ T cells sorted from spleen or lymph node cells, taken before intestinal transplant. These receptors came from a human donor who received an intestinal transplant.

The chain's CDR3 is CASSSEKRTSGQFF. DNA for the CDR3: TGTGCCAGCAGTTCCGAGAAAAGGACTAGCGGGCAGTTCTTC. The chain is built from TRBV6-6 and TRBJ2-1; the match to TRBD2 covers 10 bases. CDR3 length equals 14 residues. Germline V gene sequence: CDR1 MNHNY, CDR2 SVGAGI (reference sequence). The junction had 9 bases not matched to a gene; V was cut back by 4 bases and J by 12 bases.

In this sample, this clone turned up a few times. The chain carries TRBV6-5 and TRBJ1-1; no clear D. This CDR3 comprises 15 residues. Trimming left V 2 bases short and J 0 bases short, with 10 bases between. CDR1 is MNHEY and CDR2 is SVGAGI in the germline V gene. The CDR3 sequence: CASSYARHMNTEAFF. In DNA form, the CDR3 reads TGTGCCAGCAGTTACGCCCGACACATGAACACTGAAGCTTTCTTT.

The chain has TRBV28 and TRBJ1-2; D perhaps matches TRBD1 (5 bases). CDR3 size: 14 residues. Germline lookup yields CDR1 MDHEN and CDR2 SYDVKM. Trimming stripped 2 bases from V and 4 bases from J, with 11 bases between. The CDR3 region is CASSLNGQTYGYTF. CDR3 DNA sequence: TGTGCCAGCAGTTTAAACGGACAAACCTATGGCTACACCTTC.

The chain recombines TRBV7-2 with TRBJ1-2, with a tentative D call TRBD1 (6 bases). V dropped 5 bases and J dropped 9 bases, with 19 bases sitting between them. CDR1 is SGHTA and CDR2 is FQGNSA in the germline V gene. The CDR3 runs 14 residues. CDR3 in DNA: TGTGCCAGCAGCCCTCCCAACAGGGTAGCTAGCTACACCTTC. Its translation is CASSPPNRVASYTF.

This chain links TRBV15 with TRBJ1-3, with D possibly being TRBD1 (5 bases). V was pared by 6 bases and J by 1 base, with 13 bases between. Looked up from germline, CDR1 is LNHNV and CDR2 is YYDKDF (reference sequence). The CDR3 has 15 residues. The CDR3 here is CATSRLQGSGNTIYF. In nucleotides, the CDR3 is TGTGCCACCAGTCGCCTCCAGGGTTCTGGAAACACCATATATTTT.

The chain employs TRBV30 and TRBJ2-7; a possible D gene is TRBD2 (7 bases). The CDR3 has 14 amino acids. V lost 2 bases to trimming and J lost 2 bases, with 13 bases between them. CDR1 is GTSNPN, CDR2 SVGIG, per germline (reference sequence). This CDR3 reads CAWSRGGATYEQYF. The DNA of the CDR3 is TGTGCCTGGAGTAGAGGGGGGGCGACCTACGAGCAGTACTTC.

This chain connects TRBV5-1 to TRBJ2-1; D ambiguous. Trimming cost V 4 bases and J 7 bases, with 6 bases left between them. The CDR3 consists of 11 residues. The germline V gene has CDR1 SGHRS and CDR2 YFSETQ. The CDR3 protein is CASSLSNEQFF. CDR3 coding DNA: TGCGCCAGCAGCCTATCAAATGAGCAGTTCTTC.

The rearrangement links TRBV7-3 to TRBJ2-1, with TRBD2 matching over 16 bases. CDR1 and CDR2 from the germline V gene are SGHTA and FQGTGA. The ends lost 5 bases at V and 7 bases at J; junction bases unmatched: 2. The CDR3 length is 15 residues. The CDR3, as DNA: TGTGCCAGCAGCAAGGGACTAGCGGGGGGGAATGAGCAGTTCTTC. This encodes CASSKGLAGGNEQFF.

The rearrangement links TRBV18 to TRBJ1-2; TRBD1 matches at 7 bases. Trimming took 3 bases from V and 2 from J; bases not matched to a gene: 3. This CDR3 is 14 amino acids long. Germline assignment: CDR1 KGHSH and CDR2 LQKENI. The CDR3 is CASSPRTGNYGYTF. CDR3 in DNA: TGTGCCAGCTCACCGCGGACAGGAAACTATGGCTACACCTTC.

V and J are TRBV5-4 and TRBJ2-7, with D possibly being TRBD1 (6 bases). The CDR3 totals 15 residues. V shed 4 bases and J shed 0 bases, with 14 bases lying between them. Per the germline V gene, CDR1 is SGHNT and CDR2 is YYREEE (reference sequence). The CDR3 region has the DNA TGTGCCAGCAGCCTAAGACAGGCGCCCTCCTACGAGCAGTACTTC. It specifies CASSLRQAPSYEQYF.

The CDR3 here is CATSPREAPGNTIYF. The CDR3 DNA follows: TGTGCCACCAGTCCTAGAGAGGCCCCTGGAAACACCATATATTTT. The chain is built from TRBV15 and TRBJ1-3; D is unresolved. Germline V gene lookup returns CDR1 LNHNV and CDR2 YYDKDF (reference sequence). V lost 6 bases and J 2 bases, leaving 14 bases between the germline ends. The CDR3 contains 15 residues.

The chain has TRBV6-1 and TRBJ2-2, with 12 bases matching TRBD2. From germline, CDR1 is MNHNS and CDR2 SASEGT. The CDR3 runs 16 residues. V lost 4 bases, J lost 6 bases, and 6 bases stayed unmatched. CDR3 nucleotide sequence: TGTGCCAGCAGTGTTCTAGCGGGGGGGCCCCCCGGGGAGCTGTTTTTT. This translates into CASSVLAGGPPGELFF.

The CDR3 protein is CACRPGLEPEQFF. The DNA for the CDR3 is TGTGCCTGTCGACCGGGACTAGAACCTGAGCAGTTCTTC. This chain joins TRBV30 and TRBJ2-1, with TRBD2 identical over 8 bases. Germline V gene data show CDR1 as GTSNPN and CDR2 as SVGIG (reference sequence). The CDR3 is 13 amino acids. Trimming removed 6 bases from V and 9 bases from J; junction bases left unmatched: 10.

This sequence joins TRBV6-1 and TRBJ2-1, with a weak D call TRBD1 (6 bases). Per germline, CDR1 MNHNS and CDR2 SASEGT. V lost 3 bases to trimming and J lost 10 bases, with 7 bases between them. This CDR3 contains 11 residues. The CDR3 reads CASSDRGEQFF. The CDR3 DNA is TGTGCCAGCAGTGATAGGGGGGAGCAGTTCTTC.

The chain uses TRBV20-1 and TRBJ1-1; D perhaps matches TRBD1 (6 bases). Germline CDR1 and CDR2: DFQATT and SNEGSKA (reference sequence). The length of the CDR3 is 11 residues. CDR3 DNA sequence: TGCAGAAGGGGGAGGAACACTGAAGCTTTCTTT. Protein sequence: CRRGRNTEAFF.

The chain recombines TRBV5-4 with TRBJ1-2; D remains ambiguous. This CDR3 spans 12 amino acids. With 4 bases removed from V and 6 bases from J, the gap between germline ends came to 10 bases. Per the germline V gene, CDR1 is SGHNT and CDR2 is YYREEE (reference sequence). CDR3 sequence reads: CASSTDYNGYTF. In DNA, the CDR3 is TGTGCCAGCAGCACAGACTACAATGGCTACACCTTC. The whole variable domain, filled in from reference TRBV5-4 and TRBJ1-2, reads ETGVTQSPTHLIKTRGQQVTLRCSSQSGHNTVSWYQQALGQGPQFIFQYYREEENGRGNFPPRFSGLQFPNYSSELNVNALELDDSALYLCASSTDYNGYTFGSGTRLTVV.

As regards this clone: Germline and junction disagree at one end, which may indicate a read error. This rearrangement joins TRBV15 to TRBJ1-1; D call uncertain. This CDR3 contains 14 residues. Germline V CDR1 and CDR2: LNHNV, YYDKDF (reference sequence). In nucleotides, the CDR3 is TGTGCCACCAGCAGAGACTCTCACAACAGTGAAGCTTTCTTT. Protein product: CATSRDSHNSEAFF.

This clone turned up a few times. The V call is TRBV5-1, the J call TRBJ1-3, with a possible D match to TRBD1 (6 bases). The CDR3 loop spans 16 amino acids. With 4 bases removed from V and 1 base from J, the gap between germline ends came to 15 bases. Germline loops: CDR1 SGHRS, CDR2 YFSETQ. The CDR3 here is CASSGTQASSGNTIYF. CDR3 DNA: TGCGCCAGCAGCGGGACACAGGCATCGTCTGGAAACACCATATATTTT.

Turning to this clone: Mismatch with germline at one junction end may stem from a read error. Other nucleotide sequences from this sample produce the same CDR3. The gene calls are TRBV6-6 and TRBJ1-5, with D uncertain. The germline V gene encodes CDR1 MNHNY and CDR2 SVGAGI (reference sequence). This CDR3 spans 14 amino acids. The chain's CDR3 is CASSSGYSNQPQHF. DNA of the CDR3: TGCGCCAGCAGTTCGGGGTATAGCAATCAGCCCCAGCATTTT.

The chain uses TRBV11-3 and TRBJ2-7; 7 bases are a match to TRBD1. This CDR3 has 15 amino acids. Germline V CDR1 and CDR2: SGHNT, YENEEA. Trimming cost V 1 base and J 2 bases; bases outside gene matches: 5. Written as DNA, the CDR3 is TGTGCCAGCAGCTTAGGGTCCGGACAGGCCTACGAGCAGTACTTC. Its protein product is CASSLGSGQAYEQYF.

This clone was seen just once. The V gene is TRBV7-2, the J gene TRBJ2-7, with 9 bases aligning to TRBD2. Per the germline V gene, CDR1 is SGHTA and CDR2 is FQGNSA. The CDR3 covers 16 residues. Trimming took 0 bases from V and 9 from J; bases not matched to a gene: 12. Here the CDR3 reads CASSLAPDSGGLRQYF. CDR3 DNA: TGTGCCAGCAGCTTAGCGCCGGATAGCGGGGGTCTAAGGCAGTACTTC.

This chain uses TRBV2 with TRBJ2-3, with 8 bases identical to TRBD1. The V and J ends lost 6 bases and 2 bases, in that order; junction bases with no gene match: 4. Germline V gene lookup returns CDR1 SNHLY and CDR2 FYNNEI. This CDR3 comprises 14 residues. CDR3 bases: TGTGCCAGCAGGTGGGGACAGGACACAGATACGCAGTATTTT. Its protein is CASRWGQDTDTQYF.

V usage is TRBV7-3 and J usage is TRBJ2-5; 9 nucleotides line up with TRBD2. The CDR3 spans 15 residues. Trimming took 8 bases from V and 5 from J; bases not matched to a gene: 12. The germline gives CDR1 SGHTA, CDR2 FQGTGA. CDR3 protein: CASSPGLAFSETQYF. CDR3 nucleotide sequence: TGTGCCAGCTCCCCGGGACTAGCCTTTAGCGAGACCCAGTACTTC. The complete variable domain, with remaining parts taken from reference TRBV7-3 and TRBJ2-5, reads GAGVSQTPSNKVTEKGKYVELRCDPISGHTALYWYRQSLGQGPEFLIYFQGTGAADDSGLPNDRFFAVRPEGSVSTLKIQRTERGDSAVYLCASSPGLAFSETQYFGPGTRLLVL.

As to this clone: This sample includes further DNA sequences coding for the same CDR3. The chain uses TRBV19 and TRBJ2-7; 9 bases agree with TRBD1. The trim removed 9 bases at V and 1 base at J, leaving 4 bases unmatched. This CDR3 spans 13 amino acids. Per the germline V gene, CDR1 is LNHDA and CDR2 is SQIVND (reference sequence). CDR3 nucleotide sequence: TGTGCCAGCCAGGGACAGGGTTCCTACGAGCAGTACTTC. Translation: CASQGQGSYEQYF.